One and the same sample provided the 25 T cell receptor beta chains below, sequenced in a study of control samples from healthy donors and cancer patients. Repertoires were generated with immunoSEQ multiplex PCR, while TCRdb's copy carries only in-frame clones and drops some. The sample contains 75,000 to 100,000 clones, roughly nine tenths of which appear only once. Material: blood. These receptors were obtained from a woman in her 50s in good health.

V gene TRBV11-2 combines with J gene TRBJ2-2; no definite D call. The CDR3 covers 12 residues. Germline CDR1 and CDR2: SGHAT and FQNNGV. Trimming took 5 bases from V and 7 from J, leaving 8 bases between them. As DNA, the CDR3 is TGTGCCAGCAGCCCGCCGGGCGGGGAGCTGTTTTTT. This translates into CASSPPGGELFF. The entire variable domain, with the rest obtained from reference TRBV11-2 and TRBJ2-2, is as follows: EAGVAQSPRYKIIEKRQSVAFWCNPISGHATLYWYQQILGQGPKLLIQFQNNGVVDDSQLPKDRFSAERLKGVDSTLKIQPAKLEDSAVYLCASSPPGGELFFGEGSRLTVL.

As for this clone: The junction departs from germline at one end; a sequencing error may be responsible. This chain uses TRBV6-2 or TRBV6-3 with TRBJ2-7; 12 bases are a match to TRBD2. The CDR3 is made up of 14 amino acids. Germline CDR1 reads MNHEY; CDR2 reads SVGEGT. In DNA, the CDR3 is TGTGCCAGCAGTGCCGGGACTAGCGGGCTCCGGGGGAACTTC. Its protein is CASSAGTSGLRGNF.

The chain combines TRBV19 with TRBJ2-2; TRBD2 is a possible D gene (5 bases). The CDR3 contains 14 residues. The V end lost 11 bases, the J end lost 4 bases, and 17 bases lay between the germline ends. Germline V gene sequence: CDR1 LNHDA, CDR2 SQIVND (reference sequence). CDR3 in amino acids: CAAGGRLATGELFF. The CDR3 DNA is TGTGCCGCGGGCGGACGCCTGGCCACCGGGGAGCTGTTTTTT.

V is TRBV27 and J is TRBJ1-6; D remains unclear. Per the germline V gene, CDR1 is MNHEY and CDR2 is SMNVEV (reference sequence). Trimming pared 4 bases from V and 7 bases from J, leaving 14 bases between. The length of the CDR3 is 15 residues. In nucleotides, the CDR3 is TGTGCCAGCAGTTCCTACTCGGGAGACAATTCACCCCTCCACTTT. Residues: CASSSYSGDNSPLHF.

This chain connects TRBV5-1 to TRBJ1-1; D is uncertain. CDR1 is SGHRS, CDR2 YFSETQ, per germline. Trimming removed 0 bases from V and 1 base from J, with 7 bases in between. The CDR3 is made up of 14 amino acids. The CDR3 nucleotides read TGCGCCAGCAGCTTGGTGACCCAGAACACTGAAGCTTTCTTT. It translates to CASSLVTQNTEAFF.

The V gene is TRBV19, the J gene TRBJ1-1; no clear D. CDR1 LNHDA and CDR2 SQIVND come from the germline V gene (reference sequence). The CDR3 length is 15 residues. V was cut by 3 bases and J by 0 bases, with 11 bases left in between. This chain's CDR3 is CASSIMAGLNTEAFF. Written as DNA, the CDR3 is TGTGCCAGTAGTATTATGGCAGGACTGAACACTGAAGCTTTCTTT.

The chain uses TRBV7-8 and TRBJ2-5; 12 positions agree with TRBD2. The V segment lost 4 bases and the J segment 5 bases; nucleotides outside the gene matches: 5. The CDR3 covers 15 residues. Germline-derived CDR1 and CDR2 are SGHVS and FQNEAQ. CDR3 nucleotides: TGTGCCAGCAGCTCTAGCGGGGGGGCCTGGGAGACCCAGTACTTC. Encoded protein: CASSSSGGAWETQYF.

V is TRBV6-2 or TRBV6-3 and J is TRBJ1-5; no clear D. The V end was cut by 1 base, the J end by 5 bases, with 6 bases between. Germline CDR1 is MNHEY and CDR2 is SVGEGT. The CDR3 runs 13 residues. CDR3 nucleotides: TGTGCCAGCAGTTACTATCCACATCAGCCCCAGCATTTT. Its translation: CASSYYPHQPQHF.

The chain is built from TRBV11-3 and TRBJ2-5; 13 nucleotides align to TRBD2. This CDR3 is 15 amino acids long. J was trimmed by 4 bases and V by 5 bases; bases with no gene match: 4. From germline, CDR1 is SGHNT and CDR2 YENEEA. This CDR3 is CASSARLAGGETQYF. CDR3 in DNA: TGTGCCAGCAGCGCCAGACTAGCGGGAGGAGAGACCCAGTACTTC.

The gene calls are TRBV7-9 and TRBJ2-5; no clear D gene. Trimming took 5 bases from V and 2 from J, leaving 12 bases between them. The CDR3 totals 14 residues. Germline V gene lookup returns CDR1 SEHNR and CDR2 FQNEAQ (reference sequence). For the CDR3, the DNA is TGTGCCAGCAGCCCCCGGACGACTCAAGAGACCCAGTACTTC. Its protein product is CASSPRTTQETQYF.

The genes are TRBV7-9 and TRBJ2-3; tentatively, D is TRBD2 (5 bases). Germline V lookup: CDR1 SEHNR, CDR2 FQNEAQ (reference sequence). The V and J ends lost 3 bases and 4 bases respectively, with 11 bases between them. The CDR3 loop spans 14 amino acids. The CDR3 spells CASSFSQRADTQYF. DNA for the CDR3: TGTGCCAGCAGCTTTTCGCAGAGGGCAGATACGCAGTATTTT. The whole variable domain, filled in from reference TRBV7-9 and TRBJ2-3, reads DTGVSQNPRHKITKRGQNVTFRCDPISEHNRLYWYRQTLGQGPEFLTYFQNEAQLEKSRLLSDRFSAERPKGSFSTLEIQRTEQGDSAMYLCASSFSQRADTQYFGPGTRLTVL.

This sequence joins TRBV6-2 or TRBV6-3 and TRBJ2-2; TRBD2 agrees at 9 bases. This CDR3 is 13 amino acids long. The germline CDR1 and CDR2 sequences are MNHEY and SVGEGT. Trimming at V came to 5 bases and at J to 6 bases, leaving 1 base not matched to a gene. CDR3 coding DNA: TGTGCCAGCAGTGGGACTAGCCCCGGGGAGCTGTTTTTT. Its protein is CASSGTSPGELFF.

V is TRBV4-2 and J is TRBJ1-4; D gene unclear. The CDR3 runs to 15 residues. The V gene's germline CDR1 is LGHNA and CDR2 YNFKEQ. The V end lost 2 bases, the J end lost 3 bases, and 10 bases lay between the germline ends. The CDR3 reads CASSQLGRANEKLFF. CDR3 DNA sequence: TGTGCCAGCAGCCAATTGGGTAGAGCTAATGAAAAACTGTTTTTT.

About this clone: The junction does not match germline at one end; this may be a read error. V usage is TRBV7-7 and J usage is TRBJ1-6; a weak D match, TRBD1 (6 bases). The length of the CDR3 is 13 residues. Germline CDR1 and CDR2: SSHAT and FNYEAQ (reference sequence). The CDR3 region has the DNA TGTGCTAGCAGCTTAGCACAGGGATCACCCCTCCACTTT. It encodes CASSLAQGSPLHF.

The V gene is TRBV4-1, the J gene TRBJ1-1, with 8 bases aligning to TRBD1. V was clipped by 4 bases and J by 0 bases; unmatched bases: 1. The CDR3 consists of 14 residues. CDR1 is MGHRA, CDR2 YSYEKL, per germline. CDR3 DNA sequence: TGCGCCAGCAGCCTGGGACAGGTGAACACTGAAGCTTTCTTT. It specifies CASSLGQVNTEAFF.

The rearrangement joins TRBV6-6 to TRBJ1-5, with 8 bases that match TRBD1. J lost 4 bases, V lost 6 bases, and 8 bases had no gene match. Germline CDR1 is MNHNY and CDR2 is SVGAGI (reference sequence). CDR3 length: 15 amino acids. The CDR3 region has the DNA TGTGCCAGCAGAGGACAGGGCTACCTTAATCAGCCCCAGCATTTT. Translation gives CASRGQGYLNQPQHF.

This sequence joins TRBV28 and TRBJ2-7; 10 positions match TRBD2. Germline CDR1 reads MDHEN; CDR2 reads SYDVKM. V shed 6 bases and J 0 bases; nucleotides not matched to a gene: 5. This CDR3 is 15 amino acids long. The CDR3, as DNA: TGTGCCAGCAGCGATAGCGGGAGGCCCTCCTACGAGCAGTACTTC. Translated: CASSDSGRPSYEQYF.

The chain employs TRBV14 and TRBJ2-7, with 7 positions matching TRBD1. The CDR3 loop spans 15 amino acids. Per germline, CDR1 SGHDN and CDR2 FVKESK. V shed 1 base and J 3 bases; nucleotides not matched to a gene: 6. The CDR3 loop reads CASSQGQGAGYEQYF. CDR3 sequence (DNA): TGTGCCAGCAGCCAAGGACAGGGTGCTGGCTACGAGCAGTACTTC.

This chain joins TRBV6-6 and TRBJ2-6; maybe TRBD1 (6 bases). Trimming took off 3 bases at V and 2 bases at J, with 8 bases between the two ends. Germline lookup yields CDR1 MNHNY and CDR2 SVGAGI (reference sequence). The CDR3 spans 15 residues. The CDR3 DNA is TGTGCCAGCAGTTATCGGGACACTGGGGCCAACGTCCTGACTTTC. Translation gives CASSYRDTGANVLTF.

A single count supports this clone. The CDR3 DNA follows: TGTGCCAGCAGTTTACCTAAAGGACAGGGGGACTACGAGCAGTACTTC. Translated: CASSLPKGQGDYEQYF. V usage is TRBV28 and J usage is TRBJ2-7, with 10 nucleotides matching TRBD1. The CDR3 runs to 16 residues. V lost 2 bases to trimming and J lost 3 bases; unmatched junction nucleotides: 7. Germline loops: CDR1 MDHEN, CDR2 SYDVKM.

The genes are TRBV19 and TRBJ2-5, with D hard to call. Germline-derived CDR1 and CDR2 are LNHDA and SQIVND (reference sequence). Trimming stripped 1 base from V and 2 bases from J, with 8 bases between. This CDR3 is built from 14 residues. The CDR3 protein is CASSIGGSQETQYF. CDR3 nucleotides: TGTGCCAGTAGTATAGGTGGCAGTCAAGAGACCCAGTACTTC.

Remarks on this clone: Other DNA sequences of this sample code for an identical CDR3. J is TRBJ2-3 and V is TRBV12-5; 8 bases align to TRBD2. J gave up 6 bases and V 6 bases, and 17 bases lay outside the gene matches. This CDR3 contains 17 residues. Germline CDR1 LGHNT, CDR2 FRNRAP. The CDR3 spells CASGPAGGTRTLDTQYF. DNA of the CDR3: TGTGCTAGTGGCCCCGCCGGCGGGACTAGGACTCTTGATACGCAGTATTTT.

The rearrangement joins TRBV7-2 to TRBJ2-3, with D maybe TRBD2 (7 bases). The germline V gene has CDR1 SGHTA and CDR2 FQGNSA. The CDR3 has 15 residues. V lost 3 bases to trimming and J lost 1 base, with 11 bases between them. The CDR3 is CASSLRGHGTDTQYF. In DNA form, the CDR3 reads TGTGCCAGCAGCTTGCGGGGGCACGGCACAGATACGCAGTATTTT.

The CDR3, as DNA: TGTGCCAGCAGCCAGAACCCAAGACAGGGCAATCAGCCCCAGCATTTT. It is translated as CASSQNPRQGNQPQHF. V usage is TRBV4-2 and J usage is TRBJ1-5, with D perhaps TRBD1 (6 bases). This CDR3 is built from 16 residues. Germline V lookup: CDR1 LGHNA, CDR2 YNFKEQ. Trimming pared 3 bases from V and 2 bases from J, leaving 14 bases between.

The V gene is TRBV28, the J gene TRBJ2-2; 7 bases fit TRBD1. Per germline, CDR1 MDHEN and CDR2 SYDVKM. The V and J ends lost 4 bases and 4 bases, in that order; junction bases with no gene match: 6. CDR3 length equals 15 residues. The CDR3: CASSYTTGSTGELFF. DNA of the CDR3: TGTGCCAGCAGTTACACGACAGGGTCCACCGGGGAGCTGTTTTTT. Drawing the rest from reference TRBV28 and TRBJ2-2, the complete variable domain is DVKVTQSSRYLVKRTGEKVFLECVQDMDHENMFWYRQDPGLGLRLIYFSYDVKMKEKGDIPEGYSVSREKKERFSLILESASTNQTSMYLCASSYTTGSTGELFFGEGSRLTVL.